The 27 T cell receptor beta chains below all came from one sample that was sequenced in a study of blood T cell repertoires in COVID-19 (dated by TCRdb to about 2020). Library preparation employed the immunoSEQ multiplex PCR assay. TCRdb mirrors the immuneACCESS table, restricted to in-frame sequences. Some clones are absent from its copies; in checked studies, under half trace to an unresolved V gene, and the reason for the others is unknown. In all, the sample holds about 200,000 clones, and about 80% of those were seen once. 2% to 3% of the sample is in the top ten clones. The sequencing sample was made of peripheral blood. These receptor sequences come from a middle-aged woman with active or convalescent COVID-19.

The V and J genes are TRBV5-4 and TRBJ2-7; maybe TRBD1 (5 bases). Germline V lookup: CDR1 SGHNT, CDR2 YYREEE (reference sequence). The V end lost 4 bases, the J end lost 5 bases, and 19 bases lay between the germline ends. The CDR3 totals 15 residues. The CDR3 here is CASSPGGQGVNEQYF. CDR3 DNA sequence: TGTGCCAGCAGCCCGGGTGGGCAGGGCGTGAACGAGCAGTACTTC.

This clone has only one observation. DNA for the CDR3: TGTGCCAGCAGCTTAAGGCGGGAGGGACAAGGGAATGAGCAGTTCTTC. Protein product: CASSLRREGQGNEQFF. This rearrangement joins TRBV7-3 to TRBJ2-1; TRBD2 aligns across 9 bases. V lost 1 base, J lost 7 bases, and 8 bases stayed unmatched. The germline V gene has CDR1 SGHTA and CDR2 FQGTGA. The CDR3 extends over 16 amino acids.

The chain is built from TRBV28 and TRBJ1-4; 10 nucleotides align to TRBD1. The germline CDR1 and CDR2 sequences are MDHEN and SYDVKM. The trim removed 1 base at V and 6 bases at J, leaving 14 bases unmatched. The CDR3 contains 19 residues. The CDR3 bases are TGTGCCAGCAGTTTATACATATCCGGGACAGGGGTTCGAGATGAAAAACTGTTTTTT. Amino acids: CASSLYISGTGVRDEKLFF.

This chain joins TRBV30 and TRBJ2-5, with TRBD1 matching 7 bases. The length of the CDR3 is 12 residues. With V trimmed by 3 bases and J by 7 bases, 5 bases remained unmatched. Germline V CDR1 and CDR2: GTSNPN, SVGIG (reference sequence). The CDR3 DNA follows: TGTGCCTGGAGGTCAGGGGGTGGGACCCAGTACTTC. Residues: CAWRSGGGTQYF.

This clone showed up just a few times. This chain connects TRBV7-2 to TRBJ2-5; D may be TRBD1 (6 bases). Deletions cut 4 bases from V and 9 bases from J, with 15 bases between. Germline V gene sequence: CDR1 SGHTA, CDR2 FQGNSA. This CDR3 comprises 13 residues. The CDR3 DNA reads as TGTGCCAGCAGCTATGGACACCCAGGGGCCCAGTACTTC. It specifies CASSYGHPGAQYF. The whole variable domain, remainder taken from reference TRBV7-2 and TRBJ2-5, is GAGVSQSPSNKVTEKGKDVELRCDPISGHTALYWYRQSLGQGLEFLIYFQGNSAPDKSGLPSDRFSAERTGGSVSTLTIQRTQQEDSAVYLCASSYGHPGAQYFGPGTRLLVL.

V is TRBV5-8 and J is TRBJ1-4, with D maybe TRBD1 (5 bases). This CDR3 contains 15 residues. The V gene's germline CDR1 is SGHTS and CDR2 YDEGEE. Trimming took off 4 bases at V and 7 bases at J, with 17 bases between the two ends. CDR3 DNA: TGTGCCAGCAGCCGGGGCGGGATCCGGAGTGAAAAACTGTTTTTT. Its translation is CASSRGGIRSEKLFF.

The V and J genes are TRBV9 and TRBJ2-5, with 11 bases matching TRBD1. V lost 4 bases and J lost 5; bases outside the gene matches: 7. There are 15 residues in the CDR3. Germline CDR1 is SGDLS and CDR2 is YYNGEE. CDR3 nucleotide sequence: TGTGCCAGCAGCATAGGACAGGGGGCCGGGGAGACCCAGTACTTC. Protein sequence: CASSIGQGAGETQYF.

The chain has TRBV21-1 and TRBJ2-7; the listed D gene, TRBD1, was not tested against the DNA. TRBV21-1 constitutes a pseudogene. This CDR3 region has 13 residues. CDR3 sequence: CASRRDRGDEQYF. As DNA, the CDR3 is TGTGCCAGCAGACGAGACAGGGGGGACGAGCAGTACTTC.

This clone was observed once. The chain uses TRBV7-3 and TRBJ2-5, with 10 nucleotides matching TRBD2. Germline lookup yields CDR1 SGHTA and CDR2 FQGTGA. CDR3 size: 16 residues. V lost 5 bases, J lost 6 bases, and 12 bases stayed unmatched. CDR3 region: CASSPRGSGGLQTQYF. CDR3 nucleotides: TGTGCCAGCAGCCCTCGGGGTAGCGGGGGGCTTCAGACCCAGTACTTC.

Concerning this clone: Other nucleotide sequences in the sample specify the same CDR3. The V call is TRBV5-1, the J call TRBJ1-1; 7 bases agree with TRBD1. CDR1 is SGHRS and CDR2 is YFSETQ in the germline V gene. CDR3 length equals 14 residues. Trimming at V came to 4 bases and at J to 1 base, leaving 4 bases not matched to a gene. CDR3 residues: CASSLQGQNTEAFF. In DNA, the CDR3 is TGCGCCAGCAGCCTACAGGGGCAGAACACTGAAGCTTTCTTT.

The J gene is TRBJ2-1, the V gene TRBV5-4; D perhaps matches TRBD2 (5 bases). The CDR3 is 16 residues long. Trimming left V 1 base short and J 0 bases short, with 11 bases between. Germline assignment: CDR1 SGHNT and CDR2 YYREEE (reference sequence). As DNA, the CDR3 is TGTGCCAGCAGCTTGCGTTCCAGCGGCTCCTACAATGAGCAGTTCTTC. Its translation is CASSLRSSGSYNEQFF.

The genes are TRBV9 and TRBJ2-5; D may be TRBD1 (5 bases). Trimming removed 3 bases at V and 0 bases at J, with 9 bases between. Germline V gene data show CDR1 as SGDLS and CDR2 as YYNGEE. The CDR3 is 14 residues long. The CDR3 DNA follows: TGTGCCAGCAGCGAGGGGCCGTACCAAGAGACCCAGTACTTC. It is translated as CASSEGPYQETQYF. The complete variable domain, with remaining parts taken from reference TRBV9 and TRBJ2-5, reads DSGVTQTPKHLITATGQRVTLRCSPRSGDLSVYWYQQSLDQGLQFLIQYYNGEERAKGNILERFSAQQFPDLHSELNLSSLELGDSALYFCASSEGPYQETQYFGPGTRLLVL.

This rearrangement joins TRBV11-3 to TRBJ1-1; D is uncertain. Germline loops: CDR1 SGHNT, CDR2 YENEEA. The CDR3 covers 18 residues. Between the trimmed V and J ends, which lost 1 base and 4 bases, there was a span of 22 bases. The CDR3 sequence: CASSLALILSGSSTEAFF. The CDR3 DNA sequence: TGTGCCAGCAGCTTAGCCCTCATACTTTCGGGTTCGAGCACTGAAGCTTTCTTT.

The table lists this clone with a count of one. The chain joins TRBV30 to TRBJ1-6; 11 nucleotides agree with TRBD1. CDR1 GTSNPN and CDR2 SVGIG come from the germline V gene (reference sequence). The CDR3 contains 18 residues. V shed 5 bases and J 0 bases; nucleotides not matched to a gene: 9. CDR3 in amino acids: CAWGTGGIPGSYNSPLHF. CDR3 in DNA: TGTGCCTGGGGGACAGGGGGTATTCCGGGCTCCTATAATTCACCCCTCCACTTT.

This clone has a single count. J is TRBJ1-6 and V is TRBV6-2 or TRBV6-3; D unresolved. The length of the CDR3 is 16 residues. Per the germline V gene, CDR1 is MNHEY and CDR2 is SVGEGT. V lost 7 bases and J 5 bases, leaving 18 bases between the germline ends. CDR3 nucleotide sequence: TGTGCCAGCATCCCGAGCGGTTGGCACAATAATTCACCCCTCCACTTT. Its translation is CASIPSGWHNNSPLHF.

The rearrangement uses TRBV2 and TRBJ2-5; D might be TRBD1 (6 bases). From germline, CDR1 is SNHLY and CDR2 FYNNEI. CDR3 size: 13 residues. Trimming stripped 7 bases from V and 5 bases from J, with 14 bases between. CDR3 sequence: CASTQGLEETQYF. DNA for the CDR3: TGTGCCAGCACTCAGGGGTTGGAGGAGACCCAGTACTTC.

V and J are TRBV3-1 (or the pseudogene TRBV3-2) and TRBJ2-7; TRBD2 might be the D (6 bases). The CDR3 is 15 amino acids. The germline V gene encodes CDR1 LGHDT and CDR2 YNNKEL (reference sequence). Deletions cut 3 bases from V and 0 bases from J, with 12 bases between. The CDR3 here is CASSHTAGVSYEQYF. As DNA, the CDR3 is TGTGCCAGCAGCCACACAGCGGGTGTCTCCTACGAGCAGTACTTC.

The chain is built from TRBV6-1 and TRBJ2-3, with TRBD1 as a possible D gene (5 bases). The CDR3 contains 15 residues. Trimming took 3 bases from V and 1 from J, leaving 11 bases between them. Germline V gene data show CDR1 as MNHNS and CDR2 as SASEGT. The CDR3 is CASSDRGTGTDTQYF. The CDR3 region has the DNA TGTGCCAGCAGTGATAGGGGAACGGGCACAGATACGCAGTATTTT.

The chain recombines TRBV5-4 with TRBJ2-1; tentatively, D is TRBD2 (5 bases). Trimming removed 4 bases from V and 2 bases from J, with 16 bases in between. The V gene's germline CDR1 is SGHNT and CDR2 YYREEE (reference sequence). The CDR3 runs 16 residues. CDR3 nucleotide sequence: TGTGCCAGCAGCCCCGGGGTTAGGAGGACCTACAATGAGCAGTTCTTC. It specifies CASSPGVRRTYNEQFF.

The gene calls are TRBV12-3 or TRBV12-4 and TRBJ1-1, with 8 bases lining up with TRBD1. The V segment lost 5 bases and the J segment 6 bases; nucleotides outside the gene matches: 5. The CDR3 consists of 13 residues. This CDR3 reads CASSPPTGAEAFF. CDR3 nucleotide sequence: TGTGCCAGCAGTCCCCCGACAGGGGCTGAAGCTTTCTTT.

The rearrangement joins TRBV30 to TRBJ2-7; tentative D call: TRBD1 (5 bases). This CDR3 is built from 14 residues. Germline V gene data show CDR1 as GTSNPN and CDR2 as SVGIG (reference sequence). V lost 3 bases to trimming and J lost 1 base, with 13 bases between them. This chain's CDR3 is CAWSWAGPSYEQYF. The CDR3 coding sequence is TGTGCCTGGAGCTGGGCAGGGCCTTCCTACGAGCAGTACTTC.

The chain is built from TRBV5-1 and TRBJ1-2; D unclear. The CDR3 covers 13 residues. Germline values: CDR1 SGHRS, CDR2 YFSETQ. V dropped 4 bases and J dropped 6 bases, with 13 bases sitting between them. The CDR3 DNA sequence: TGCGCCAGCAGCCTAGACCTGGCGGATGGCTACACCTTC. Translating gives CASSLDLADGYTF.

The chain joins TRBV3-1 (or the pseudogene TRBV3-2) to TRBJ2-5; tentative D call: TRBD1 (5 bases). This CDR3 has 16 residues. The V gene's germline CDR1 is LGHDT and CDR2 YNNKEL (reference sequence). V was shortened by 6 bases and J by 3 bases, with 20 bases between the two germline ends. Written as DNA, the CDR3 is TGTGCCAGCAGACGAATCAACACAGAAGGGGAAGAGACCCAGTACTTC. Translating it yields CASRRINTEGEETQYF.

The V and J genes are TRBV20-1 and TRBJ1-2; D is uncertain. Trimming shortened V by 4 bases and J by 1 base, and 10 bases separated the two germline ends. The CDR3 extends over 13 amino acids. Germline V lookup: CDR1 DFQATT, CDR2 SNEGSKA (reference sequence). The chain's CDR3 is CSATDHVNYGYTF. The CDR3 nucleotides are TGCAGTGCTACTGATCATGTTAACTATGGCTACACCTTC.

V and J are TRBV7-9 and TRBJ1-2; weak D call: TRBD1 (6 bases). V was pared by 4 bases and J by 8 bases, with 23 bases between. Germline CDR1 is SEHNR and CDR2 is FQNEAQ (reference sequence). The CDR3 contains 16 residues. Written as DNA, the CDR3 is TGTGCCAGCAGCTCCACGGACAGCCCGTTTAGAGAGGGCTACACCTTC. It is translated as CASSSTDSPFREGYTF.

This clone was seen only a few times. The V and J genes are TRBV27 and TRBJ1-1; maybe TRBD1 (6 bases). Trimming pared 2 bases from V and 6 bases from J, leaving 10 bases between. This CDR3 contains 13 residues. Germline V gives CDR1 MNHEY, CDR2 SMNVEV (reference sequence). Here the CDR3 DNA reads TGTGCCAGCAGTTTAGAGGGGGTCTCTGAAGCTTTCTTT. Amino acid sequence: CASSLEGVSEAFF.

The chain employs TRBV9 and TRBJ1-1; 8 positions agree with TRBD1. Germline loops: CDR1 SGDLS, CDR2 YYNGEE. CDR3 length: 16 amino acids. V gave up 4 bases and J gave up 0 bases; unmatched junction bases: 8. In nucleotides, the CDR3 is TGTGCCAGCAGCCCCCGGACAGGGTTAATGAACACTGAAGCTTTCTTT. Residues: CASSPRTGLMNTEAFF.